The rows below give T cell receptor beta chains drawn from one sample of a study of cytomegalovirus exposure and HLA in healthy donors. Generated by immunoSEQ multiplex PCR, the TCRdb table keeps only in-frame clones and is missing some. This sample yields some 200,000 clones, of which more than 60% are seen a single time; 15% belongs to the top ten. Sequenced input: PBMCs. Receptors were obtained from a middle-aged man in good health and CMV-seronegative. Both conserved end residues are part of each CDR3. Each record gives: CDR3 length, J gene, V gene, clone size, D gene, CDR3 protein, CDR3 DNA. The D gene is left open where the match is weak. Clone size, where shown, is once, few, many, or a class for clones that have expanded.

14	TRBJ2-2	TRBV19	.	TRBD1	CASRDRGQSGELFF	TGTGCCAGTAGAGACAGGGGGCAGTCCGGGGAGCTGTTTTTT
15	TRBJ2-7	TRBV28	.	.	CASRNSGKGSHEQYF	TGTGCCAGCAGGAATTCCGGGAAAGGGAGCCACGAGCAGTACTTC
13	TRBJ1-2	TRBV27	.	.	CASSPTGIYGYTF	TGTGCCAGCAGTCCCACAGGGATCTATGGCTACACCTTC
16	TRBJ2-3	TRBV6-4	.	TRBD2	CASSDQSGGAPDTQYF	TGTGCCAGCAGTGACCAAAGCGGGGGGGCCCCAGATACGCAGTATTTT
13	TRBJ2-3	TRBV7-3	.	TRBD2	CASSGGGADTQYF	TGTGCCAGCAGCGGGGGAGGGGCAGATACGCAGTATTTT
15	TRBJ2-1	TRBV18	.	.	CASSPRYRNDNEQFF	TGTGCCAGCTCACCCCGCTACCGTAACGACAATGAGCAGTTCTTC
15	TRBJ1-4	TRBV28	few	.	CASSTYQVANEKLFF	TGTGCCAGCAGTACCTACCAAGTGGCTAATGAAAAACTGTTTTTT
13	TRBJ2-3	TRBV5-1	once	.	CASSRTGTDTQYF	TGCGCCAGCAGCCGAACGGGCACAGATACGCAGTATTTT
14	TRBJ2-7	TRBV9	.	TRBD1	CASSAGTGFFEQYF	TGTGCCAGCAGCGCCGGGACAGGGTTTTTTGAGCAGTACTTC
15	TRBJ2-7	TRBV6-5	.	.	CASRRTTGGAYEQYF	TGTGCCAGCAGAAGAACCACAGGTGGAGCCTACGAGCAGTACTTC
13	TRBJ1-1	TRBV19	.	TRBD1	CASRDRVGTEAFF	TGTGCCAGTAGAGACAGGGTAGGCACTGAAGCTTTCTTT
16	TRBJ2-1	TRBV6-4	.	TRBD1	CASSVGPGQGSNEQFF	TGTGCCAGCAGTGTGGGTCCGGGACAGGGTAGTAATGAGCAGTTCTTC
15	TRBJ2-5	TRBV5-1	.	.	CASSKGQGLGETQYF	TGCGCCAGCAGCAAGGGCCAGGGGCTGGGAGAGACCCAGTACTTC
15	TRBJ2-2	TRBV5-8	.	.	CASSLGQTNTGELFF	TGTGCCAGCAGCCTAGGACAGACGAACACCGGGGAGCTGTTTTTT
15	TRBJ2-7	TRBV13	.	TRBD2	CASSDRLAESYEQYF	TGTGCCAGCAGCGACCGACTAGCGGAGAGCTACGAGCAGTACTTC
15	TRBJ1-4	TRBV27	.	TRBD1	CASSPSTGTNEKLFF	TGTGCCAGCAGTCCGTCGACAGGGACTAATGAAAAACTGTTTTTT
16	TRBJ2-7	TRBV5-4	.	TRBD2	CASSLEGSGSSYEQYF	TGTGCCAGCAGCTTGGAAGGTAGCGGGAGCTCCTACGAGCAGTACTTC
13	TRBJ1-2	TRBV7-2	few	.	CASSQSANYGYTF	TGTGCCAGCAGCCAGTCAGCGAACTATGGCTACACCTTC
13	TRBJ2-1	TRBV7-3	.	TRBD1	CASSSDRGHEQFF	TGTGCCAGCAGCTCGGACAGGGGACATGAGCAGTTCTTC
14	TRBJ2-2	TRBV7-9	.	TRBD2	CASSPGGAPGELFF	TGTGCCAGCAGCCCGGGGGGAGCTCCCGGGGAGCTGTTTTTT
17	TRBJ1-2	TRBV9	.	TRBD1	CASSTPHEGTANYGYTF	TGTGCCAGCAGCACCCCACACGAGGGGACAGCTAACTATGGCTACACCTTC
11	TRBJ1-2	TRBV5-8	.	.	CASTPLGGYTF	TGTGCCAGCACCCCCCTCGGGGGCTACACCTTC
12	TRBJ2-7	TRBV5-8	.	.	CASSFTRDEQYF	TGTGCCAGCAGCTTCACCAGGGACGAGCAGTACTTC
15	TRBJ1-1	TRBV5-6	.	.	CASSKPDTGGTEAFF	TGTGCCAGCAGCAAACCGGACACGGGGGGGACTGAAGCTTTCTTT
15	TRBJ2-5	TRBV5-1	.	TRBD1	CASSLAWAGGETQYF	TGCGCCAGCAGCTTGGCCTGGGCAGGGGGAGAGACCCAGTACTTC
14	TRBJ1-2	TRBV5-8	.	TRBD1	CASSVTGGDYGYTF	TGTGCCAGCAGCGTGACAGGGGGAGACTATGGCTACACCTTC
13	TRBJ1-1	TRBV5-6	few	.	CASSLVDWTEAFF	TGTGCCAGCAGCTTGGTAGATTGGACTGAAGCTTTCTTT
13	TRBJ1-1	TRBV5-6	.	.	CASSRSGNGEAFF	TGTGCCAGCAGCAGGTCAGGAAACGGTGAAGCTTTCTTT
12	TRBJ2-7	TRBV10-3	once	.	CAISDQTYEQYF	TGTGCCATCAGTGACCAGACCTACGAGCAGTACTTC
15	TRBJ2-3	TRBV15	.	TRBD2	CATSRDWTSTDTQYF	TGTGCCACCAGCAGAGATTGGACTAGTACAGATACGCAGTATTTT
16	TRBJ2-2	TRBV18	few	.	CASSPSLGRNTGELFF	TGTGCCAGCTCGCCATCCTTGGGCAGAAACACCGGGGAGCTGTTTTTT
15	TRBJ2-1	TRBV5-4	.	TRBD1	CASSLGQVLGDEQFF	TGTGCCAGCAGCCTAGGACAGGTTCTCGGGGATGAGCAGTTCTTC
13	TRBJ2-5	TRBV7-2	.	.	CASSLGEKETQYF	TGTGCCAGCAGCTTAGGAGAGAAAGAGACCCAGTACTTC
14	TRBJ2-7	TRBV27	.	TRBD1	CASRSGGQGYEQYF	TGTGCCAGCAGATCCGGGGGACAGGGCTACGAGCAGTACTTC
14	TRBJ2-6	TRBV7-9	few	TRBD2	CASSLWDPGGVLTF	TGTGCCAGCAGCTTATGGGATCCGGGGGGCGTCCTGACTTTC
16	TRBJ1-4	TRBV6-1	.	TRBD1	CASSEAQGIPNEKLFF	TGTGCCAGCAGTGAAGCACAGGGGATACCTAATGAAAAACTGTTTTTT
15	TRBJ2-2	TRBV15	.	TRBD1	CATSRSGTDTGELFF	TGTGCCACCAGCAGGTCCGGGACAGACACCGGGGAGCTGTTTTTT
15	TRBJ1-3	TRBV27	.	.	CASSSGQGAGNTIYF	TGTGCCAGCAGCTCCGGGCAGGGCGCCGGAAACACCATATATTTT
12	TRBJ2-5	TRBV29-1	.	.	CSVDEGQETQYF	TGCAGCGTTGACGAGGGCCAAGAGACCCAGTACTTC
15	TRBJ2-7	TRBV7-9	.	TRBD1	CASSRQGNFLYEQYF	TGTGCCAGCAGCCGACAGGGGAATTTTTTGTACGAGCAGTACTTC
13	TRBJ2-1	TRBV2	.	.	CASSGAPRDEQFF	TGTGCCAGCAGTGGGGCGCCCCGAGATGAGCAGTTCTTC
16	TRBJ2-3	TRBV19	.	.	CASSMLLTFRVDTQYF	TGTGCCAGTAGTATGTTACTAACCTTCCGGGTAGATACGCAGTATTTT
14	TRBJ1-5	TRBV2	.	TRBD1	CASRQGAGNQPQHF	TGTGCCAGCAGGCAGGGGGCAGGCAATCAGCCCCAGCATTTT
16	TRBJ2-3	TRBV9	.	.	CASSVLEGGGSDTQYF	TGTGCCAGCAGCGTATTGGAGGGTGGAGGATCAGATACGCAGTATTTT
14	TRBJ1-2	TRBV5-1	.	.	CASSLVGSDVGYTF	TGCGCCAGCAGCTTGGTTGGCAGCGATGTTGGCTACACCTTC
12	TRBJ1-1	TRBV7-9	once	.	CSSSYPGTEAFF	TGTTCCAGCAGCTACCCGGGCACTGAAGCTTTCTTT
12	TRBJ1-6	TRBV7-2	.	.	CASSSTYFSLHF	TGTGCCAGCAGCTCGACATATTTCTCCCTCCACTTT